This T cell receptor beta chain was sequenced for a study of neurological immune-mediated disorders. The CDR3 is made up of 16 amino acids. The J segment lost 8 bases and the V segment lost 4 bases, leaving 10 bases of the junction unmatched. From germline, CDR1 is SGHRS and CDR2 YFSETQ. TCRdb fed the 5' RACE reads into MiXCR, producing one record per CDR3 protein. The sample consists of 50,000 to 70,000 distinct CDR3 sequences, around 3.1% of them appearing once. This clonotype was seen at least ten times. This clonotype was obtained from a man aged 40-49 years with multiple sclerosis. Sequenced sample: PBMCs. The chain carries TRBV5-1 and TRBJ2-1; 12 bases are a match to TRBD1. Here the CDR3 reads CASSTAGTGGMDEQFF. In DNA form, the CDR3 reads TGCGCCAGCAGCACAGCCGGGACAGGGGGCATGGATGAGCAGTTCTTC. The complete variable domain, with remaining parts taken from reference TRBV5-1 and TRBJ2-1, reads KAGVTQTPRYLIKTRGQQVTLSCSPISGHRSVSWYQQTPGQGLQFLFEYFSETQRNKGNFPGRFSGRQFSNSRSEMNVSTLELGDSALYLCASSTAGTGGMDEQFFGPGTRLTVL.